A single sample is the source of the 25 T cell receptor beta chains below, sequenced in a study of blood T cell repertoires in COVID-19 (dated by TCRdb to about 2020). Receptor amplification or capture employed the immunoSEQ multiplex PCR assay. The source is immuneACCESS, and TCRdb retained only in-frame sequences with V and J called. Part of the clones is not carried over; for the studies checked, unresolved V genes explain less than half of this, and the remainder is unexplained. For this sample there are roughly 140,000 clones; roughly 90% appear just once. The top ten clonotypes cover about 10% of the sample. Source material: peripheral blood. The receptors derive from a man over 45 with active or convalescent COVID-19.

CDR3 amino acids: CSVRDPGRLHYEQYF. The CDR3 coding sequence is TGCAGCGTTCGCGACCCGGGGAGGTTGCACTACGAGCAGTACTTC. The gene calls are TRBV29-1 and TRBJ2-7, with a possible D match to TRBD2 (6 bases). Germline lookup yields CDR1 SQVTM and CDR2 ANQGSEA. V was clipped by 5 bases and J by 3 bases, with 20 bases between them. This CDR3 contains 15 residues.

CDR3 DNA sequence: TGTGCCAGCTCACCAGGGACTAACTCCTACAATGAGCAGTTCTTC. Amino acids: CASSPGTNSYNEQFF. V usage is TRBV18 and J usage is TRBJ2-1; 7 positions agree with TRBD2. The V gene's germline CDR1 is KGHSH and CDR2 LQKENI. There are 15 residues in the CDR3. The junction had 1 base not matched to a gene; V was cut back by 2 bases and J by 0 bases.

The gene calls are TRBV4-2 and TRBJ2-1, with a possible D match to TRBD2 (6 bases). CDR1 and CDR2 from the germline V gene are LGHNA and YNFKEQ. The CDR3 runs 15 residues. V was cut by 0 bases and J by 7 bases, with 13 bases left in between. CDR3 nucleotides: TGTGCCAGCAGCCAAGATCGTCGGGAGCCGAATGAGCAGTTCTTC. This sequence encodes CASSQDRREPNEQFF.

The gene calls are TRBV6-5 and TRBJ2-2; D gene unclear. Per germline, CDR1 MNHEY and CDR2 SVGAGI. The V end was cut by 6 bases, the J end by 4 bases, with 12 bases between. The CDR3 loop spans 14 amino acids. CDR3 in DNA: TGTGCCAGCAGGACCCAGACGGGCACCGGGGAGCTGTTTTTT. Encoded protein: CASRTQTGTGELFF.

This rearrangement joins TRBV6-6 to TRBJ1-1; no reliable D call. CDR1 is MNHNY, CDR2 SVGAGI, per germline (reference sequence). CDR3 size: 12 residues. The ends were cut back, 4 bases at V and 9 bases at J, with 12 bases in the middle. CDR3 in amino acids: CASSSPQSQAFF. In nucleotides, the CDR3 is TGTGCCAGCAGTTCACCTCAGTCGCAAGCTTTCTTT.

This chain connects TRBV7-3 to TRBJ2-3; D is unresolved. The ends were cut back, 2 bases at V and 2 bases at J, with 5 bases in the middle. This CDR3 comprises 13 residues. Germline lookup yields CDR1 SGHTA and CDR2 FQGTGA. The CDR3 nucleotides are TGTGCCAGCAGCTTAGGGCTCACAGATACGCAGTATTTT. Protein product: CASSLGLTDTQYF.

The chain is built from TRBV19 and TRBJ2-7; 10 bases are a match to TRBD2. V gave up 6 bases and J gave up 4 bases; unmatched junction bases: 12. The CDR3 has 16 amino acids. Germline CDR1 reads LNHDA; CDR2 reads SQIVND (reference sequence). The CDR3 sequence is CASSTVGAGGIYEQYF. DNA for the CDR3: TGTGCCAGTAGCACGGTAGGAGCGGGAGGGATATACGAGCAGTACTTC. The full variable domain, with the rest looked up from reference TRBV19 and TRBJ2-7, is DGGITQSPKYLFRKEGQNVTLSCEQNLNHDAMYWYRQDPGQGLRLIYYSQIVNDFQKGDIAEGYSVSREKKESFPLTVTSAQKNPTAFYLCASSTVGAGGIYEQYFGPGTRLTVT.

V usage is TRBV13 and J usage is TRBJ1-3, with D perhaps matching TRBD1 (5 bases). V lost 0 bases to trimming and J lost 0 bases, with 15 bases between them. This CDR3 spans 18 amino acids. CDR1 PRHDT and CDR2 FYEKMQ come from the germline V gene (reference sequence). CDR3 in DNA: TGTGCCAGCAGCTTAGGGGGCAGGGCAACCCTCTCTGGAAACACCATATATTTT. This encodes CASSLGGRATLSGNTIYF.

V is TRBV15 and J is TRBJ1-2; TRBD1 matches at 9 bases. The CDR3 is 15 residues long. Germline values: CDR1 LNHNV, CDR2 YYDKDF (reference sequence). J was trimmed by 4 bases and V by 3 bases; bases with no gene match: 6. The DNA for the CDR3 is TGTGCCACCAGCAGGGAGACAGGGGGATCCTATGGCTACACCTTC. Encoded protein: CATSRETGGSYGYTF.

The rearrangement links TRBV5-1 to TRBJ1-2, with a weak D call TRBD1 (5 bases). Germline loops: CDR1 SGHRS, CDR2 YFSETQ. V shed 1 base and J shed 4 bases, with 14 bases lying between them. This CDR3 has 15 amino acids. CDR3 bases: TGCGCCAGCAGCTTGAGGGAGGCTGGGGGCTATGGCTACACCTTC. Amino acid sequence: CASSLREAGGYGYTF.

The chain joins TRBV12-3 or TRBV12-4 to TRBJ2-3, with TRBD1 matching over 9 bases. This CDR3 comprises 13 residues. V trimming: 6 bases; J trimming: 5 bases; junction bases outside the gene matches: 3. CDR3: CASRRTGEDTQYF. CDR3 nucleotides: TGTGCCAGCAGGAGGACAGGGGAAGATACGCAGTATTTT.

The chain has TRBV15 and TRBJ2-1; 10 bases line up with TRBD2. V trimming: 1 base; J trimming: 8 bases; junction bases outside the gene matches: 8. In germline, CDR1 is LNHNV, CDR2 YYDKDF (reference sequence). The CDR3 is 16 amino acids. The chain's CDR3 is CATSRAAGGSLDEQFF. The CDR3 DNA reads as TGTGCCACCAGCAGAGCAGCGGGAGGGAGCTTAGATGAGCAGTTCTTC.

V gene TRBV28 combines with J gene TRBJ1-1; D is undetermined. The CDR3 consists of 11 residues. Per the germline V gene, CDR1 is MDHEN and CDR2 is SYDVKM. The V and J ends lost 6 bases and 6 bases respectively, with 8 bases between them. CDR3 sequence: CASRSAPEAFF. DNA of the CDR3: TGTGCCAGCAGGTCCGCGCCTGAAGCTTTCTTT.

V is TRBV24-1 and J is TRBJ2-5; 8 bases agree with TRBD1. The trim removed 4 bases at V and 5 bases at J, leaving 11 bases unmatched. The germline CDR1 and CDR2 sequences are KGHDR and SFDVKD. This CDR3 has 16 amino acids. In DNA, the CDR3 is TGTGCCACCAGTGACCAAGGACAGGGAAGGTTGGAGACCCAGTACTTC. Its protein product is CATSDQGQGRLETQYF.

The CDR3: CASSLGGLANTGELFF. The CDR3 region has the DNA TGTGCCAGCAGCTTAGGGGGACTGGCAAACACCGGGGAGCTGTTTTTT. The rearrangement joins TRBV7-2 to TRBJ2-2; a possible D gene is TRBD2 (6 bases). Germline CDR1 reads SGHTA; CDR2 reads FQGNSA. The CDR3 runs 16 residues. Trimming took 1 base from V and 2 from J, leaving 11 bases between them.

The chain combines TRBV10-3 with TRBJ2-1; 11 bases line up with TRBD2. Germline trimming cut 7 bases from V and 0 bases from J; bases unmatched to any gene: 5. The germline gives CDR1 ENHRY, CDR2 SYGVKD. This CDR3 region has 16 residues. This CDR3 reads CAIKGTSGRSYNEQFF. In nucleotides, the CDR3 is TGTGCCATCAAAGGGACTAGCGGTCGCTCCTACAATGAGCAGTTCTTC.

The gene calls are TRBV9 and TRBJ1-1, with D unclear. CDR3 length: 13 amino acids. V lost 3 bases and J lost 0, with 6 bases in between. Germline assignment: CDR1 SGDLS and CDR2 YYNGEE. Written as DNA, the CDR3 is TGTGCCAGCAGCGACCAGATGAACACTGAAGCTTTCTTT. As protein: CASSDQMNTEAFF. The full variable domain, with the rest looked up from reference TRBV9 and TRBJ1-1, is DSGVTQTPKHLITATGQRVTLRCSPRSGDLSVYWYQQSLDQGLQFLIQYYNGEERAKGNILERFSAQQFPDLHSELNLSSLELGDSALYFCASSDQMNTEAFFGQGTRLTVV.

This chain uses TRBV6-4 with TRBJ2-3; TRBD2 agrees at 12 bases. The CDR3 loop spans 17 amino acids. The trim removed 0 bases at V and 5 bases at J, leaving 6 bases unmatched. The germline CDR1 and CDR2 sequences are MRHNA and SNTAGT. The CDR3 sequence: CASSDSATSGSVDTQYF. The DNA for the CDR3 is TGTGCCAGCAGTGACTCAGCGACTAGCGGGAGTGTAGATACGCAGTATTTT.

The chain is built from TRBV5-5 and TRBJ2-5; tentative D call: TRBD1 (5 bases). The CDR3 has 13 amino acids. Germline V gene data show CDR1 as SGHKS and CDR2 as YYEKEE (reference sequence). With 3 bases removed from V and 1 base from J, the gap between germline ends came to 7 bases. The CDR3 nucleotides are TGTGCCAGCAGCTGGGGCCCCCAAGAGACCCAGTACTTC. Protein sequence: CASSWGPQETQYF.

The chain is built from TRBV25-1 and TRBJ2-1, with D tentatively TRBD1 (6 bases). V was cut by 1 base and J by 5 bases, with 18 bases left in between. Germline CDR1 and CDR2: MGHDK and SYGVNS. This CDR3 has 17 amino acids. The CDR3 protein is CASSEFSTGRSDNEQFF. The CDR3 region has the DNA TGTGCCAGCAGTGAATTCTCGACAGGAAGGTCAGACAATGAGCAGTTCTTC.

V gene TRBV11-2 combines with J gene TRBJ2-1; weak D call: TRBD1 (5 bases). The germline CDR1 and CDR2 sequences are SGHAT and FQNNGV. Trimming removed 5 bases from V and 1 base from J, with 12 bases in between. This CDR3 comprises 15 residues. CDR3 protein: CASSQSGFSYNEQFF. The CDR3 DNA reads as TGTGCCAGCAGCCAGTCAGGGTTTTCCTACAATGAGCAGTTCTTC.

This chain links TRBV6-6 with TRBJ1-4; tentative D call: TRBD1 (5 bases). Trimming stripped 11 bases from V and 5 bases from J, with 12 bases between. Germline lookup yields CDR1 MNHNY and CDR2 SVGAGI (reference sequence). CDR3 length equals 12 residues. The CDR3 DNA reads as TGTGCCGCCCGGGGGTCGAATGAAAAACTGTTTTTT. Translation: CAARGSNEKLFF.

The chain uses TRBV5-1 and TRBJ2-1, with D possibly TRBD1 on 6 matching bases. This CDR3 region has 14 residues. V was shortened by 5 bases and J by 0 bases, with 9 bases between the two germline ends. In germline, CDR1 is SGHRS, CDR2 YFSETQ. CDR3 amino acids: CASRDSSSYNEQFF. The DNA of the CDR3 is TGCGCCAGCAGGGACAGTAGCTCCTACAATGAGCAGTTCTTC. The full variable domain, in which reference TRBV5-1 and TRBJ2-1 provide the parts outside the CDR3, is KAGVTQTPRYLIKTRGQQVTLSCSPISGHRSVSWYQQTPGQGLQFLFEYFSETQRNKGNFPGRFSGRQFSNSRSEMNVSTLELGDSALYLCASRDSSSYNEQFFGPGTRLTVL.

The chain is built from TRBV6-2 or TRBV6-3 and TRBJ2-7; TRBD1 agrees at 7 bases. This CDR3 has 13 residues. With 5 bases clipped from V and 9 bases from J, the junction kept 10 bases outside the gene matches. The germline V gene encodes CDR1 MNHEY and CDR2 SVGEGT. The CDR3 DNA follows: TGTGCCAGCAGTCACCCGGGACAGTTCCGGCAGTACTTC. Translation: CASSHPGQFRQYF.

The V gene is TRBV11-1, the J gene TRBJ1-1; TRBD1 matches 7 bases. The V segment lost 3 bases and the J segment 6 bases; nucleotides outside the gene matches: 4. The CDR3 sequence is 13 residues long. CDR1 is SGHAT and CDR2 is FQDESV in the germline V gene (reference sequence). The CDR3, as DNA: TGTGCCAGCAGCTTCGGACAGGTCGCTGAAGCTTTCTTT. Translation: CASSFGQVAEAFF. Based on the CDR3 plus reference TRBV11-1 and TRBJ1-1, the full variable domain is EAEVAQSPRYKITEKSQAVAFWCDPISGHATLYWYRQILGQGPELLVQFQDESVVDDSQLPKDRFSAERLKGVDSTLKIQPAELGDSAMYLCASSFGQVAEAFFGQGTRLTVV.